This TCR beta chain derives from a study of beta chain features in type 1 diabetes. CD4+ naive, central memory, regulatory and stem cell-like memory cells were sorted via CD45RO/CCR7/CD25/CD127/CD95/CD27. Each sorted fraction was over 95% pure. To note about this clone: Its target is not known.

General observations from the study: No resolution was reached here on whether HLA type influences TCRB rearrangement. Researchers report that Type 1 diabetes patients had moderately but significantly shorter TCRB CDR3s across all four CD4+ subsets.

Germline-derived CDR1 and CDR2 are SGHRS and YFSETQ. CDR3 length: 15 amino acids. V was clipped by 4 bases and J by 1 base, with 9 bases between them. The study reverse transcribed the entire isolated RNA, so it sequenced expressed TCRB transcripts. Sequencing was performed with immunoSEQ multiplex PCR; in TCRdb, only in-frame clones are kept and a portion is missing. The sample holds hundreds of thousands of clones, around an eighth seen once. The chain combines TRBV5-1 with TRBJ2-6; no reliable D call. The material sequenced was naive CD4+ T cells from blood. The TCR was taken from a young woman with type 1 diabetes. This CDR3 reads CASSPYVSGANVLTF. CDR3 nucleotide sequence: TGCGCCAGCAGCCCTTATGTGTCTGGGGCCAACGTCCTGACTTTC.